This TCR beta chain was recorded in a study of T-cell reconstitution after alpha-beta-depleted transplantation in children (dated by TCRdb to the mid-2010s). About the investigation overall: Using TCR repertoire profiling, the study quantitatively followed how T-cell immune reconstitution unfolded in children after TCRalphabeta/CD19-depleted allogeneic hematopoietic cell transplantation. Broad study findings and their caveats: In some patients, high TCRbeta diversity at day 60 was attributed to recipient T cells and intrathymic progenitors that had survived conditioning. Apparently early alphabetaT-cell count recovery about two months after transplant reportedly relied on only several hundred rapidly expanded clones derived from non-depleted graft cells. Over subsequent months, a decline in hyperexpanded clone frequencies was noted, and after one year, T-cell counts and TCRbeta diversity were mostly ascribed to newly produced T cells.

The treatment or condition label on this specimen signifies: allogeneic hematopoietic cell transplantation with graft depleted of TCRalphabeta T cells and CD19 B cells. Transplant recipients were children who received TCRalphabeta/CD19-depleted allogeneic hematopoietic cell grafts. Notes on this clonotype: Its antigen remains unidentified. Per-base quality was not reported, and no clone a single base away is much larger than it.

The library came from PCR. These reads were obtained on an Illumina HiSeq 2500. TCR library preparation used molecular barcoding, with unique molecular identifiers applied to normalize quantification of the TCRbeta repertoire. TCRdb ran its own pipeline on the public reads, namely fastp trimming at Q25 and MiXCR clone calling, and kept in-frame beta chains. CDR3 protein duplicates are merged, each entry listing the most common genes and DNA. This sample gives around 50,000 distinct CDR3 sequences in total; around 50% of them show up just once. 35% to 45% of the sample goes to the ten largest clones. Between the V and J ends, shortened by 8 bases and 0 bases respectively, the junction contains 8 bases. Based on the germline V gene, the CDR1 and CDR2 sequences are MNHEY and SVGEGT. The CDR3 runs 13 residues from the cysteine to the phenylalanine. The kept DNA is CDR3 alone, 39 bases in frame from the first base.

The chain is assembled from TRBV6-2 or TRBV6-3 and TRBJ1-3; no confident D gene assignment can be made. The sequence derives from a boy under three years old with SCID, due to receive a stem cell transplant. Sequences were derived from peripheral blood, sampled before TCRalphabeta/CD19-depleted stem cell transplant. The CDR3 corresponds to CASVRTSGNTIYF. The DNA sequence is given as TGTGCCAGCGTCCGGACCTCTGGAAACACCATATATTTT.